The rows below give T cell receptor beta chains drawn from one sample of a study of T cells in Graves' hyperthyroidism and ophthalmopathy. MiXCR, run by TCRdb on the multiplex PCR reads, gives a single entry per CDR3 protein. The sample carries roughly 100,000 distinct CDR3 sequences, over 45% recorded once. What was sequenced was blood. The receptors were sampled from a middle-aged man with Graves' hyperthyroidism. Each CDR3 is given with its conserved first and last residue. D genes are given only for firm matches. Rows give clone size only sometimes, using once, few, many, or a class for an expanded clone.

j_call,clone_size,d_call,v_call,cdr3_nt,cdr3_aa
TRBJ1-2,-,-,TRBV6-5,TGTGCCAGCAGTTTTAGAAACTATGGCTACACCTTC,CASSFRNYGYTF
TRBJ2-2,-,-,TRBV24-1,TGTGCCACCAGTGATTTAGGGAGGACCGGGGAGCTGTTTTTT,CATSDLGRTGELFF
TRBJ1-2,-,-,TRBV29-1,TGCAGCCCTCAGGGACCGGGCAATGGCTACACCTTC,CSPQGPGNGYTF
TRBJ1-1,many,-,TRBV6-5,TGTGCCAGCAGTAGCAACCGGGACACTAAAGCTTTCTTT,CASSSNRDTKAFF
TRBJ2-4,many,-,TRBV2,TGTGCCAGCAGACTGGACAGTAAAAACATTCAGTACTTC,CASRLDSKNIQYF
TRBJ2-1,many,-,TRBV5-1,TGCGCCAGCACCCTTGACGAACTAGCCGCTTTTCAGTTCTTC,CASTLDELAAFQFF
TRBJ1-1,many,-,TRBV12-3/TRBV12-4,TGTGCCAGCACCCTGGGGGACACAACTGAAGCTTTCTTT,CASTLGDTTEAFF
TRBJ1-2,-,TRBD1,TRBV7-8,TGTGCCAGCAGCTTACGGACAGGGAATGGCTACACCTTC,CASSLRTGNGYTF
TRBJ2-5,many,-,TRBV7-2,TGTGCCAGCAGCGCGGGCGGAGAGACCCAGTACTTC,CASSAGGETQYF
TRBJ2-7,-,TRBD2,TRBV28,TGTGCCAGCAGTTTCACTCTAGCGGCTCTGACCTACGAGCAGTACTTC,CASSFTLAALTYEQYF
TRBJ2-3,many,-,TRBV12-3/TRBV12-4,TGTGCCAGCAGTCCCCGTGTAAGGGGGGCTCCAGATACGCAGTATTTT,CASSPRVRGAPDTQYF
TRBJ2-3,-,TRBD1,TRBV15,TGTGCCACCAGCAGGACAGGGGGCGGCACAGATACGCAGTATTTT,CATSRTGGGTDTQYF
TRBJ1-1,-,-,TRBV2,TGTGCCAGCAGTGCTAGCGCCTACTTTGAAGCTTTCTTT,CASSASAYFEAFF
TRBJ1-1,-,TRBD1,TRBV29-1,TGCAGCGTTGATGGACAGGGGGTGGTCACTGAAGCTTTCTTT,CSVDGQGVVTEAFF
TRBJ1-3,-,TRBD1,TRBV19,TGTGCCAGTAGTATCCGGGGACAGAGGGGCAACACCATATATTTT,CASSIRGQRGNTIYF
TRBJ1-6,many,TRBD1,TRBV5-1,TGCGCCAGCAGCAAGGACAGGGAGAATTCACCCCTCCACTTT,CASSKDRENSPLHF
TRBJ2-7,-,TRBD1,TRBV11-2,TGTGCCAGCAGCTTGACAGGGAAGTGGGAGCAGTACTTC,CASSLTGKWEQYF
TRBJ2-2,-,TRBD2,TRBV2,TGTGCCAGCAGTTTCGGACTAGCGGGAGGGAACACCGGGGAGCTGTTTTTT,CASSFGLAGGNTGELFF
TRBJ1-4,many,-,TRBV5-8,TGTGCCAGCAGCTTGGCCTGGCAGGGGAATGAAAAACTGTTTTTT,CASSLAWQGNEKLFF
TRBJ1-5,-,-,TRBV2,TGTGGCAGCAGTGAACCTCCCGGTGGGCCCCAGCATTTT,CGSSEPPGGPQHF
TRBJ2-1,many,-,TRBV14,TGTGCCAGCAGCCAAGATCTACTAGACAATGAGCAGTTCTTC,CASSQDLLDNEQFF
TRBJ2-7,-,-,TRBV7-6,TGTGCCAGCAGCTTAGGGGGGTACTTC,CASSLGGYF
TRBJ2-3,many,TRBD2,TRBV7-9,TGTGCCAGCAGTTTCCCGGGGGGGGGGACAGATACGCAGTATTTT,CASSFPGGGTDTQYF
TRBJ2-1,many,-,TRBV20-1,TGCAGTGTACCAGGGCAAATCAATGAGCAGTTCTTC,CSVPGQINEQFF
TRBJ1-5,few,TRBD1,TRBV7-2,TGTGCCAGCAGCTTAGTGGGGACAGCCGGAGAGCCCCAGCATTTT,CASSLVGTAGEPQHF
TRBJ2-2,many,-,TRBV6-5,TGTGCCAGCAGTTACGACCCGAGTGCCGCTGGGGAGCTGTTTTTT,CASSYDPSAAGELFF
TRBJ2-2,-,TRBD1,TRBV5-5,TGTGCCAGCAGCGTTCGGGACAGGGAAGGCACCGGGGAGCTGTTTTTT,CASSVRDREGTGELFF
TRBJ2-1,-,TRBD2,TRBV25-1,TGTGCCAGCAGCCAAATCGCTAGCGGGGGGGTAAATGAGCAGTTCTTC,CASSQIASGGVNEQFF
TRBJ2-3,many,-,TRBV20-1,TGCAGTGCTAGAGACCCCAACGCGCCCAGCACAGATACGCAGTATTTT,CSARDPNAPSTDTQYF
TRBJ2-5,many,-,TRBV6-2/TRBV6-3,TGTGCCAGCAACCGGGACGGGGAGACCCAGTACTTC,CASNRDGETQYF
TRBJ2-2,many,-,TRBV19,TGTGCCAGTAAGGACAGCCTCCGAACGAACACCGGGGAGCTGTTTTTT,CASKDSLRTNTGELFF
TRBJ2-6,few,TRBD1,TRBV28,TGTGCCAGCACCATCAGCAGACAGGGGACTGGGGCCAACGTCCTGACTTTC,CASTISRQGTGANVLTF
TRBJ2-3,-,-,TRBV25-1,TGTGCCAGCAGTGGCAAACAAGGCACACATACGCAGTATTTT,CASSGKQGTHTQYF
TRBJ2-2,many,TRBD2,TRBV5-1,TGCGCCAGCAGCAGGGGAGGTAGCGGGAGGACCGCCGGGGAGCTGTTTTTT,CASSRGGSGRTAGELFF
TRBJ2-5,-,-,TRBV2,TGTGCCAGCGGGGGGACCCAGTACTTC,CASGGTQYF
TRBJ2-1,many,-,TRBV5-1,TGCGCCAGCAGCTTTGCGCCGGGGGATTGGTCCAATGAGCAGTTCTTC,CASSFAPGDWSNEQFF
TRBJ2-3,many,TRBD1,TRBV7-3,TGTGCCAGCAGCTTAATGGACAGGGGAGATACGCAGTATTTT,CASSLMDRGDTQYF
TRBJ2-5,many,-,TRBV11-2,TGTGCCAGCAGCTTTGGAGTTAAAGAGACCCAGTACTTC,CASSFGVKETQYF
TRBJ2-1,many,-,TRBV7-9,TGTGCCAGCAGCTTAGGGTCGGCGGGAAGAAAAGATGAGCAGTTCTTC,CASSLGSAGRKDEQFF
TRBJ1-5,many,-,TRBV12-3/TRBV12-4,TGTGCCAGCACCTACAGACCCAGGGCAAGCGGACAGCCCCAGCATTTT,CASTYRPRASGQPQHF
TRBJ2-3,-,-,TRBV10-2,TGCGCCAGCAGTGAGGCAGGGAAAGATACGCAGTATTTT,CASSEAGKDTQYF
TRBJ1-6,many,-,TRBV5-1,TGCGCCAGCAGCTTGGCTTCCAGGGAGAATTCACCCCTCCACTTT,CASSLASRENSPLHF
TRBJ1-1,many,-,TRBV7-9,TGTGCCAGCAGCTTGTTGGGCCCAAACACTGAAGCTTTCTTT,CASSLLGPNTEAFF
TRBJ2-1,many,TRBD2,TRBV12-3/TRBV12-4,TGTGCCAGCAGTCTCAAGCGGGGGATCCGCTACAATGAGCAGTTCTTC,CASSLKRGIRYNEQFF
TRBJ1-2,-,-,TRBV29-1,TGCAGCGTTGATGCCATGGGGGGAATCGGCTACACCTTC,CSVDAMGGIGYTF
TRBJ2-1,many,-,TRBV15,TGTGCCACCAGCAGAGAAGCGAGGGGAGTCGAGCAGTTCTTC,CATSREARGVEQFF
TRBJ2-2,-,TRBD1,TRBV24-1,TGCGCCACCGGTGATTTGGGACAGCGTCTGTTTTTT,CATGDLGQRLFF
TRBJ2-7,-,TRBD2,TRBV7-2,TGTGCCAGCAGCTTAGGGGGACTAGCGGGGGACTACGAGCAGTACTTC,CASSLGGLAGDYEQYF
TRBJ2-1,many,-,TRBV2,TGTGCCAGCAACCGACTAGTGGTGAATGAGCAGTTCTTC,CASNRLVVNEQFF
TRBJ2-5,-,TRBD1,TRBV7-6,TGTGCCAGCAGCTCTCATTCGACAGGGGGCGGGGAGACCCAGTACTTC,CASSSHSTGGGETQYF
TRBJ1-1,many,TRBD1,TRBV5-1,TGCGCCAGCAGCTCAGACAGGGGCGTTTTAACTGAAGCTTTCTTT,CASSSDRGVLTEAFF